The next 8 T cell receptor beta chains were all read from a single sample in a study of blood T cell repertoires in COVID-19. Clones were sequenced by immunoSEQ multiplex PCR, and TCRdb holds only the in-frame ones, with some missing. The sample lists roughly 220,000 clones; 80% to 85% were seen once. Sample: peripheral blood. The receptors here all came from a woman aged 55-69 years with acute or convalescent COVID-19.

The CDR3 is CASSLDPVRLTYNEQFF. The CDR3 region has the DNA TGTGCCAGCAGCTTGGATCCGGTTAGACTTACCTACAATGAGCAGTTCTTC. V is TRBV5-6 and J is TRBJ2-1; D gene ambiguous. The CDR3 runs to 17 residues. Trimming removed 0 bases from V and 2 bases from J, with 15 bases in between. Germline values: CDR1 SGHDT, CDR2 YYEEEE.

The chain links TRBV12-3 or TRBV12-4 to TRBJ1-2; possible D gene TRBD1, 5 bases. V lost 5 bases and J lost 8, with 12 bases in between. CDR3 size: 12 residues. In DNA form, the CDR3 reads TGTGCCAGCAGTCTTTACAGGAGCGGCTACACCTTC. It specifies CASSLYRSGYTF.

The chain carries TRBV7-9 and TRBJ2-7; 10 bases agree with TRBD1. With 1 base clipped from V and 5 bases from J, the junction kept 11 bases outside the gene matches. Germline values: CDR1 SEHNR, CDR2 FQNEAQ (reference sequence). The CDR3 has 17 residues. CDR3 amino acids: CASSLELRTGGLDEQYF. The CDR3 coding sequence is TGTGCCAGCAGCTTAGAGCTCCGGACAGGGGGACTAGACGAGCAGTACTTC.

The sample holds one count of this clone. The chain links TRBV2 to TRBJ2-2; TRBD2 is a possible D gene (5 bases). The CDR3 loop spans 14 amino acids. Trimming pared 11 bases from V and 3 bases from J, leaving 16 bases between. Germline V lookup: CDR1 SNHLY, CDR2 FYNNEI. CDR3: CASSGFGYTGELFF. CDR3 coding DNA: TGTGCCTCCTCGGGGTTCGGATACACCGGGGAGCTGTTTTTT.

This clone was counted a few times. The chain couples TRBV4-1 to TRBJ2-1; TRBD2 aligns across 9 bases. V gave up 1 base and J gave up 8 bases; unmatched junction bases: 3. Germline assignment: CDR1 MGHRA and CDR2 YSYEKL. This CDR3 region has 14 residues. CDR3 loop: CASSQAGTSHEQFF. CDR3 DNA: TGCGCCAGCAGCCAAGCCGGGACTAGCCATGAGCAGTTCTTC.

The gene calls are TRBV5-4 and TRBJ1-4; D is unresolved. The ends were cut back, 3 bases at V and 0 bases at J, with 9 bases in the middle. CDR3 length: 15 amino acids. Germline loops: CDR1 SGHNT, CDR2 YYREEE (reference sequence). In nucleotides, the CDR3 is TGTGCCAGCAGCTATGGAGGAGCAACTAATGAAAAACTGTTTTTT. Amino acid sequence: CASSYGGATNEKLFF.

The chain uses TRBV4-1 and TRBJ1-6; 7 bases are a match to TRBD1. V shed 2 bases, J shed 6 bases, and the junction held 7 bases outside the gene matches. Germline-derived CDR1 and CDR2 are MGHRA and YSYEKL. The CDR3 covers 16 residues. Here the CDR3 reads CASSQSPGQFNSPLHF. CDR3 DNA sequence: TGCGCCAGCAGCCAATCTCCGGGACAGTTTAATTCACCCCTCCACTTT.

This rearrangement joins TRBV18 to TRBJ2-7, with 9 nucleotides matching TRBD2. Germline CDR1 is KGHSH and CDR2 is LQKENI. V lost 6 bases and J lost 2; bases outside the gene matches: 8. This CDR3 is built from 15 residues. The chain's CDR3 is CASSQSGGLTYEQYF. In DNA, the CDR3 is TGTGCCAGCTCCCAAAGCGGGGGGCTCACCTACGAGCAGTACTTC.